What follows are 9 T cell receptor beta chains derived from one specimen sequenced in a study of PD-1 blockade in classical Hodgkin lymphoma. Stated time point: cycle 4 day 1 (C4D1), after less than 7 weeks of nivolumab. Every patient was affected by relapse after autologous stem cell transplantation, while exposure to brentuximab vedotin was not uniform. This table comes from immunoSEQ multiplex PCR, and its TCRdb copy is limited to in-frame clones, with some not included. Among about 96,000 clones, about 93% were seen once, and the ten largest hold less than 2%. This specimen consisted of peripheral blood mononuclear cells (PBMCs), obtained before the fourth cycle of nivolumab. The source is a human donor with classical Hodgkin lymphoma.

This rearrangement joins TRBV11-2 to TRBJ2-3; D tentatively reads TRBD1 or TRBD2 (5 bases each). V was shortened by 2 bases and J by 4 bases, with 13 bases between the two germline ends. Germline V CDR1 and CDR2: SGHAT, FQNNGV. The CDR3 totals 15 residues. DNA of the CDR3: TGTGCCAGCAGCTTATTGGTGCTGGGGGCAGATACGCAGTATTTT. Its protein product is CASSLLVLGADTQYF.

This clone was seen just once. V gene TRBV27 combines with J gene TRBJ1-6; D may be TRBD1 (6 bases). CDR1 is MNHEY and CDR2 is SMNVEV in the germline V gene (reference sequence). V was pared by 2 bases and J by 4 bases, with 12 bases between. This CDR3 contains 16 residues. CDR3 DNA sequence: TGTGCCAGCAGTTTACTTCCAGGGGCTTATAATTCACCCCTCCACTTT. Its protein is CASSLLPGAYNSPLHF.

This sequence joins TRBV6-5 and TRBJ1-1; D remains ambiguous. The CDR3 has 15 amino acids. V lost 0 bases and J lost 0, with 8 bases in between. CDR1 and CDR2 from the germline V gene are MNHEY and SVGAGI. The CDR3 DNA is TGTGCCAGCAGTTACTCATGGGCACTGAACACTGAAGCTTTCTTT. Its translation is CASSYSWALNTEAFF.

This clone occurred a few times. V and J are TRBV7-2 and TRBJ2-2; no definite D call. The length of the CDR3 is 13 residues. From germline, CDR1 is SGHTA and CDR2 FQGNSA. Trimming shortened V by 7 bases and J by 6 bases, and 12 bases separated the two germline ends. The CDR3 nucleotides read TGTGCCAGCAACCGATTTTACCCCGGGGAGCTGTTTTTT. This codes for CASNRFYPGELFF.

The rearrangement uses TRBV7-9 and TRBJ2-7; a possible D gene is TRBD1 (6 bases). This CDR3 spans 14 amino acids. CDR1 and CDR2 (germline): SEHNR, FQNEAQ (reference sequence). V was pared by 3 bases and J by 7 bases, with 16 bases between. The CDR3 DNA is TGTGCCAGCAGCTTCAACAGGGTTTTGGGGGAGCAGTACTTC. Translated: CASSFNRVLGEQYF.

CDR3 nucleotide sequence: TGTGCCAGCACCTGGGCGGGGAATCTTGGCTACACCTTC. Translation gives CASTWAGNLGYTF. V is TRBV5-6 and J is TRBJ1-2, with D unclear. V lost 6 bases to trimming and J lost 7 bases, with 16 bases between them. The CDR3 runs to 13 residues. Germline assignment: CDR1 SGHDT and CDR2 YYEEEE.

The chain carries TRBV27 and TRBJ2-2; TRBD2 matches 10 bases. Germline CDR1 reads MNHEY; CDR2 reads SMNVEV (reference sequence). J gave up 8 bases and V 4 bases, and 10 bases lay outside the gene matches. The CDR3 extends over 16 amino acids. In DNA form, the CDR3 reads TGTGCCAGCAGTTCTGGACTAGCGGCTTGGGAGGGGGAGCTGTTTTTT. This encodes CASSSGLAAWEGELFF.

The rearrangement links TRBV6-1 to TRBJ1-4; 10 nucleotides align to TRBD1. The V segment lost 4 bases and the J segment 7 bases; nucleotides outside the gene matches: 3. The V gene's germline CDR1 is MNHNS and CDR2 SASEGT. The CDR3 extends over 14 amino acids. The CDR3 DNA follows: TGTGCCAGCAGTGTCGACAGGGGGCGTGAAAAACTGTTTTTT. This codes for CASSVDRGREKLFF.

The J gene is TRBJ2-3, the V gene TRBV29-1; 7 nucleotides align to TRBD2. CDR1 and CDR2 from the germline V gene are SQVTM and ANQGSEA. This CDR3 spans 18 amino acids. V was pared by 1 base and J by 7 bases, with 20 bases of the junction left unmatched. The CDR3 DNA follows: TGCAGCGTTGAAGGGACGAGGGATGTGGGAGGGCCAATCTATACGCAGTATTTT. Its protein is CSVEGTRDVGGPIYTQYF.